In this sample, the clone carrying this TCR beta chain turned up once. Trimming took off 0 bases at V and 3 bases at J, with 9 bases between the two ends. The CDR3 sequence is 14 residues long. CDR1 MNHEY and CDR2 SVGAGI come from the germline V gene. These data are taken from a study of blood T cell repertoires in COVID-19. Some clones are missing from TCRdb's copy, which holds only in-frame ones; the method was immunoSEQ multiplex PCR. Of around 110,000 clones listed, about 85% are singletons. The source of this sequence is a man between 35 and 55 years old with acute or convalescent COVID-19. This chain connects TRBV6-5 to TRBJ2-7, with D tentatively TRBD1 (6 bases). Material: peripheral blood. In DNA, the CDR3 is TGTGCCAGCAGTTACTCCGGGACAAACTACGAGCAGTACTTC. The encoded protein is CASSYSGTNYEQYF.